The T cell receptor beta chain under discussion was sequenced for a study of blood T cell repertoires in COVID-19. Here immunoSEQ multiplex PCR was the method, and the copy in TCRdb shows in-frame clones only, minus some. This table has fewer than 450,000 clones, roughly 84% appearing once. The ends lost 11 bases at V and 2 bases at J; junction bases unmatched: 9. Germline-derived CDR1 and CDR2 are SGHAT and FQNNGV. The CDR3 extends over 15 amino acids. The V gene is TRBV11-2, the J gene TRBJ2-2; TRBD1 matches 9 bases. The receptor was derived from a woman aged 25 to 39 who had recovered from COVID-19. Sequences were obtained from PBMCs or T cells enriched from blood (not recorded which). CDR3 sequence: CAAGTGIPNTGELFF. CDR3 coding DNA: TGTGCCGCCGGGACAGGGATACCAAACACCGGGGAGCTGTTTTTT.